This passage covers 9 T cell receptor beta chains from one sample sequenced in a study of T-cell memory formation after mild COVID-19. Each CDR3 protein is one row after TCRdb ran MiXCR on the 5' RACE reads. The sample holds around 500,000 distinct CDR3 sequences, around a sixth seen once. Input material: PBMCs or a T cell subset sorted from them (not recorded which). These receptors were taken from an adult woman who had mild COVID-19 (a few samples of this study predate the infection). Cell type and time point are not known.

This clonotype appeared a few times. The CDR3 sequence is CASRGQFNSPLHF. CDR3 bases: TGTGCCAGCAGGGGACAGTTCAATTCACCCCTCCACTTT. The J gene is TRBJ1-6, the V gene TRBV12-3 or TRBV12-4; 7 bases are a match to TRBD1. V was clipped by 6 bases and J by 7 bases; unmatched bases: 3. The CDR3 has 13 residues.

This clonotype has a handful of counts. This CDR3 is CASSLFIRWQEPNTEAFF. The CDR3 DNA is TGTGCCAGCAGCTTATTCATCAGGTGGCAGGAGCCGAACACTGAAGCTTTCTTT. The chain combines TRBV7-3 with TRBJ1-1; the D is unclear. Trimming removed 2 bases at V and 1 base at J, with 20 bases between. The CDR3 sequence is 18 residues long. CDR1 is SGHTA, CDR2 FQGTGA, per germline.

This clonotype has only a few counts. The chain joins TRBV3-1 to TRBJ1-1; D not resolved. In germline, CDR1 is LGHDT, CDR2 YNNKEL (reference sequence). Deletions cut 1 base from V and 1 base from J, with 4 bases between. This CDR3 is 13 amino acids long. DNA of the CDR3: TGTGCCAGCAGCCAAGTCACGAACACTGAAGCTTTCTTT. Translated: CASSQVTNTEAFF.

The sample holds a few counts of this clonotype. The V and J genes are TRBV6-1 and TRBJ1-1; 9 bases line up with TRBD1. After removal of 6 bases from V and 1 base from J, the junction contained 3 bases not matched to a gene. The CDR3 loop spans 14 amino acids. The germline CDR1 and CDR2 sequences are MNHNS and SASEGT. CDR3 protein: CASRRDRANTEAFF. Here the CDR3 DNA reads TGTGCCAGCAGACGGGACAGGGCGAACACTGAAGCTTTCTTT.

The chain employs TRBV5-1 and TRBJ2-1; TRBD2 is a possible D gene (5 bases). Per germline, CDR1 SGHRS and CDR2 YFSETQ. The CDR3 covers 14 residues. V was trimmed by 6 bases and J by 0 bases, leaving 10 bases between them. This CDR3 is CASISESSYNEQFF. The CDR3 bases are TGCGCCAGCATTAGCGAGAGCTCCTACAATGAGCAGTTCTTC.

The table lists this clonotype with a few counts. This chain connects TRBV29-1 to TRBJ1-2, with 8 bases matching TRBD1. V dropped 4 bases and J dropped 5; count of bases not matched to a gene: 12. This CDR3 is built from 15 residues. Germline V gene lookup returns CDR1 SQVTM and CDR2 ANQGSEA. The chain's CDR3 is CSVAAGTGILYGYTF. The CDR3 DNA follows: TGCAGCGTTGCCGCCGGGACAGGAATATTGTATGGCTACACCTTC.

This clonotype was seen a few times. The chain joins TRBV3-1 to TRBJ2-5, with D possibly called TRBD1 or TRBD2 (7 bases each). The CDR3 loop spans 17 amino acids. Per the germline V gene, CDR1 is LGHDT and CDR2 is YNNKEL (reference sequence). Trimming shortened V by 0 bases and J by 9 bases, and 23 bases separated the two germline ends. DNA for the CDR3: TGTGCCAGCAGCCAAGAGGGGGGGACAGCCCGAAGGGGGGCCCAGTACTTC. Translated, it gives CASSQEGGTARRGAQYF.

The chain employs TRBV2 and TRBJ1-5, with D unclear. The ends were cut back, 3 bases at V and 2 bases at J, with 8 bases in the middle. This CDR3 contains 14 residues. Looked up from germline, CDR1 is SNHLY and CDR2 is FYNNEI. The DNA of the CDR3 is TGTGCCAGCAGTGATCGAAGGGGCAATCAGCCCCAGCATTTT. Its protein is CASSDRRGNQPQHF.

The chain uses TRBV5-1 and TRBJ2-3; 10 positions agree with TRBD2. The V gene's germline CDR1 is SGHRS and CDR2 YFSETQ. V shed 0 bases, J shed 2 bases, and the junction held 6 bases outside the gene matches. CDR3 length equals 17 residues. The CDR3 DNA is TGCGCCAGCAGCTTGGGGTATAGCGGGGGGATCACAGATACGCAGTATTTT. It translates to CASSLGYSGGITDTQYF.